This TCR beta chain stems from a study of CD8 T cells in ankylosing spondylitis. This clonotype was seen at least ten times. One end of the junction is discordant with germline, which a read error may explain. The CDR3 length is 14 residues. The germline CDR1 and CDR2 sequences are LGHDT and YNNKEL (reference sequence). TCRdb re-analysed the 5' RACE reads in MiXCR, keeping a single row per CDR3 protein. Of over 200,000 distinct CDR3 sequences listed, about 10% are singletons. Specimen: blood, either unsorted or a sorted T cell fraction (not recorded which). The TCR originated in a male donor with ankylosing spondylitis or in good health (not recorded which). The J gene is TRBJ2-1, the V gene TRBV3-1; the match to TRBD1 covers 7 bases. This CDR3 reads CASSKDRVMGEQFF. CDR3 DNA sequence: TGTGCCAGCAGCAAAGACAGGGTAATGGGTGAGCAGTTCTTC.